The rows below give T cell receptor beta chains drawn from one sample of a study of CD4 T cells in relation to SARS-CoV-2 and coronaviruses. The data were produced by immunoSEQ multiplex PCR, yet TCRdb's version contains in-frame clones alone and is incomplete. The data show 15,000 to 20,000 clones, with approximately 78% seen just once and approximately 19% held by the top ten. These receptors have no known antigen. The source material was CD4+ T cells from PBMCs, cultured in vitro. The origin of the receptors is a human donor in good health. Both conserved end residues are part of each CDR3. A D gene is named only where the DNA matches it firmly. Expanded clones get a size class; other rows say once, few or many, or leave the size out.

CDR3aa | CDR3nt | j_gene | d_gene | v_gene | abundance
CASSDSSKVAQYF | TGTGCCAGCAGCGATTCATCCAAAGTGGCGCAGTATTTT | TRBJ2-3 | . | TRBV6-5 | .
CASSLSPGVGYNEQFF | TGTGCCAGCAGTTTATCCCCAGGGGTGGGTTACAATGAGCAGTTCTTC | TRBJ2-1 | . | TRBV28 | .
CASSYPGRGEQFF | TGTGCCAGCAGTTACCCGGGGAGAGGTGAGCAGTTCTTC | TRBJ2-1 | . | TRBV6-5 | few
CAWSPPGASGANVLTF | TGTGCCTGGAGTCCCCCGGGGGCCTCTGGGGCCAACGTCCTGACTTTC | TRBJ2-6 | . | TRBV30 | few
CASSLLAEEQFF | TGCGCCAGCAGCTTGCTAGCGGAAGAGCAGTTCTTC | TRBJ2-1 | TRBD2 | TRBV5-1 | .
CASSVYSGEQYF | TGTGCCAGCAGTGTCTACAGTGGGGAGCAGTACTTC | TRBJ2-7 | . | TRBV2 | few
CASHLLSAETQYF | TGTGCCAGCCACCTACTCAGCGCTGAGACCCAGTACTTC | TRBJ2-5 | . | TRBV6-5 | .
CASSSRRGLSYTF | TGTGCCAGTAGTTCCCGGAGGGGGCTAAGCTACACCTTC | TRBJ1-2 | TRBD1 | TRBV19 | .
CASGLGHLSIQYF | TGTGCTAGTGGTTTGGGACATCTTAGTATTCAGTACTTC | TRBJ2-4 | . | TRBV12-5 | .
CASSPPAREAFF | TGTGCCAGCAGTCCCCCGGCCCGTGAAGCTTTCTTT | TRBJ1-1 | . | TRBV27 | few
CAWTNNREGRGGYTF | TGTGCCTGGACTAACAACAGGGAGGGAAGGGGTGGCTACACCTTC | TRBJ1-2 | . | TRBV30 | .
CASSPGATNEKLFF | TGTGCCAGCAGCCCGGGTGCAACTAATGAAAAACTGTTTTTT | TRBJ1-4 | . | TRBV7-2 | once
CASSRNSPLHF | TGTGCCAGCAGCCGTAATTCACCCCTCCACTTT | TRBJ1-6 | . | TRBV5-6 | few
CASSLAQGYYNEQFF | TGTGCCAGCAGCTTAGCACAGGGATATTACAATGAGCAGTTCTTC | TRBJ2-1 | . | TRBV13 | .
CASRSTGFSYEQYF | TGTGCCAGCAGATCAACAGGGTTCTCTTACGAGCAGTACTTC | TRBJ2-7 | . | TRBV13 | .
CASSVAGDGNTIYF | TGTGCCAGCAGCGTAGCAGGGGACGGAAACACCATATATTTT | TRBJ1-3 | . | TRBV9 | .
CASSRNRGYEQYF | TGTGCCAGCAGTCGGAATCGGGGGTACGAGCAGTACTTC | TRBJ2-7 | . | TRBV12-3/TRBV12-4 | .
CASSRGAATGELFF | TGTGCCAGTAGTCGGGGGGCCGCAACCGGGGAGCTGTTTTTT | TRBJ2-2 | . | TRBV19 | few
CASSFVSIPHEQFF | TGTGCCAGCAGCTTTGTCTCCATCCCACATGAGCAGTTCTTC | TRBJ2-1 | . | TRBV13 | .
CASRLAGVNTGELFF | TGTGCCAGCAGGTTAGCGGGAGTAAACACCGGGGAGCTGTTTTTT | TRBJ2-2 | TRBD2 | TRBV28 | .
CASSPGTSGRNEQFF | TGTGCCAGCAGTCCGGGGACTAGCGGGAGGAATGAGCAGTTCTTC | TRBJ2-1 | TRBD2 | TRBV27 | .
CASSPAPTGSTEAFF | TGTGCCAGCAGCCCGGCTCCTACAGGGTCTACTGAAGCTTTCTTT | TRBJ1-1 | . | TRBV9 | .
CASSTPGAGRYNEQFF | TGTGCCAGTAGTACCCCGGGTGCGGGCCGATACAATGAGCAGTTCTTC | TRBJ2-1 | . | TRBV19 | .
CSASGGTGGSPLHF | TGCAGTGCTAGTGGCGGGACAGGGGGTTCACCCCTCCACTTT | TRBJ1-6 | TRBD1 | TRBV20-1 | .
CASSLGGQGARNTEAFF | TGTGCCAGCAGCTTAGGGGGGCAGGGGGCGAGGAACACTGAAGCTTTCTTT | TRBJ1-1 | TRBD1 | TRBV7-8 | .
CASSQEGQGGQPQHF | TGTGCCAGCAGCCAAGAGGGCCAGGGGGGACAGCCCCAGCATTTT | TRBJ1-5 | TRBD1 | TRBV4-2 | .
CASSEGTLVNGELFF | TGTGCCAGCAGTGAAGGGACCCTAGTTAACGGGGAGCTGTTTTTT | TRBJ2-2 | . | TRBV2 | .
CASSLWGRTSGSNEQYF | TGTGCCAGCAGCTTATGGGGGCGGACTAGCGGGAGTAACGAGCAGTACTTC | TRBJ2-7 | TRBD2 | TRBV7-8 | .
CASSLNGGRGNEQYF | TGTGCCAGCAGCTTAAATGGCGGGAGGGGCAACGAGCAGTACTTC | TRBJ2-7 | TRBD2 | TRBV11-2 | .
CASSRTGGFYEQYF | TGTGCCAGTAGTCGGACAGGGGGATTCTACGAGCAGTACTTC | TRBJ2-7 | TRBD1 | TRBV19 | .
CSVSRRGSYNEQFF | TGCAGCGTCTCGAGGCGTGGCTCCTACAATGAGCAGTTCTTC | TRBJ2-1 | . | TRBV29-1 | .
CASSPGTASGNTIYF | TGTGCCAGCTCACCCGGGACAGCCTCTGGAAACACCATATATTTT | TRBJ1-3 | TRBD1 | TRBV18 | .
CASSQGTGGGSPLHF | TGTGCCAGCAGCCAAGGCACAGGGGGTGGTTCACCCCTCCACTTT | TRBJ1-6 | TRBD1 | TRBV3-1/TRBV3-2 | few